Only a few counts were recorded for the clone carrying this T cell receptor (beta chain). This sample is part of a study of blood T cells in healthy people across ages. With a J-beta primer mix and a sample-barcoded 5' primer, a second PCR ran roughly 6 to 11 cycles. Each CDR3 protein gets one entry after TCRdb re-called the 5' RACE reads with MiXCR. The sample records about 1.8 million distinct CDR3 sequences, just under 50% being singletons. The CDR3 has 13 amino acids. Trimming took off 4 bases at V and 4 bases at J, with 11 bases between the two ends. CDR1 SQVTM and CDR2 ANQGSEA come from the germline V gene.

The TCR was taken from a woman in her forties in good health. Sequenced material: blood. The J gene is TRBJ2-1, the V gene TRBV29-1, with D uncertain. The CDR3 protein is CSVGRNLYNEQFF. CDR3 nucleotide sequence: TGCAGCGTTGGCCGGAACCTATACAATGAGCAGTTCTTC.